A selection of T cell receptor beta chains follows, all from one sample in a study of regulatory T cells in long-lasting Graves disease. Each CDR3 protein gets one entry after TCRdb re-called the multiplex PCR reads with MiXCR. The sample shows 500,000 to 700,000 distinct CDR3 sequences, approximately 15% of them seen only once. These sequences were also reported in another study, on T cells in Graves' hyperthyroidism and ophthalmopathy.

Sequenced here: peripheral blood mononuclear cells (PBMCs), sampled at new diagnosis, from a patient treated with antithyroid drugs. These receptor sequences come from a woman younger than 45 with Graves disease. CDR3s include the opening cysteine and the closing phenylalanine or tryptophan. A D gene is named only where the DNA matches it firmly. Expanded clones are given a class, and other clones once, few, many or no size at all.

d_call j_call v_call clone_size cdr3_aa cdr3_nt
NA TRBJ1-6 TRBV2 few CASSEEGILRNSPLHF TGTGCCAGCAGTGAGGAAGGCATCCTGAGGAATTCACCCCTCCACTTT
NA TRBJ1-2 TRBV6-1 many CASTQQLDKIYGYTF TGTGCCAGCACCCAACAACTAGACAAAATCTATGGCTACACCTTC
NA TRBJ2-7 TRBV18 many CASSPDREDEQYF TGTGCCAGCTCACCAGACAGGGAGGACGAGCAGTACTTC
NA TRBJ2-1 TRBV7-9 NA CASSLRGALNEQFF TGTGCCAGCAGCTTACGGGGGGCACTCAATGAGCAGTTCTTC
NA TRBJ2-5 TRBV20-1 NA CSALDKLRETQYF TGCAGTGCCCTGGACAAGTTGCGTGAGACCCAGTACTTC
TRBD1 TRBJ1-5 TRBV30 NA CAWSFRGQENQPQHF TGTGCCTGGAGTTTCAGGGGACAGGAAAATCAGCCCCAGCATTTT
NA TRBJ1-6 TRBV7-3 NA CASSLGQVGSGSPLHF TGTGCCAGCAGCTTAGGGCAGGTGGGGTCGGGCTCACCCCTCCACTTT
NA TRBJ2-3 TRBV3-1 NA CASSSHYGSSDTQYF TGTGCCAGCAGCTCACACTATGGGAGTTCGGATACGCAGTATTTT
TRBD1 TRBJ2-1 TRBV7-9 many CASSLDMGTGQFF TGTGCCAGCAGCTTAGATATGGGGACAGGGCAGTTCTTC
TRBD2 TRBJ2-1 TRBV6-1 many CASSKISGRAIEQFF TGTGCCAGCAGCAAGATTAGCGGGAGGGCCATTGAGCAGTTCTTC
NA TRBJ1-5 TRBV30 many CAWSVGENQPQHF TGTGCCTGGAGTGTAGGTGAGAACCAGCCCCAGCATTTT
TRBD1 TRBJ1-1 TRBV24-1 few CATRAKTGGLYTEAFF TGTGCCACCAGGGCAAAGACAGGGGGCTTGTACACTGAAGCTTTCTTT
NA TRBJ1-2 TRBV7-8 many CASSDYRRGEGKYGYTF TGTGCCAGCAGCGACTATCGGCGGGGGGAAGGAAAGTACGGCTACACCTTC
TRBD2 TRBJ2-1 TRBV7-2 many CASSLVVAGTNEQFF TGTGCCAGCAGCTTAGTAGTAGCGGGAACGAATGAGCAGTTCTTC
TRBD1 TRBJ1-5 TRBV28 many CASSTRQGTQPQHF TGTGCCAGCAGTACCCGACAGGGTACCCAGCCCCAGCATTTT
NA TRBJ2-2 TRBV4-2 NA CASSHRTWELFF TGTGCCAGCAGCCACCGAACCTGGGAGCTGTTTTTT
TRBD2 TRBJ2-1 TRBV29-1 few CSVEDPLAGGTYNEQFF TGCAGCGTTGAAGACCCCCTAGCGGGAGGGACCTACAATGAGCAGTTCTTC
NA TRBJ1-1 TRBV10-3 many CAISEGPTTTEAFF TGTGCCATCAGTGAGGGACCCACAACAACTGAAGCTTTCTTT
NA TRBJ2-3 TRBV20-1 few CSARDALGPDTQYF TGCAGTGCTAGAGACGCCCTGGGCCCAGATACGCAGTATTTT
TRBD1 TRBJ1-2 TRBV2 many CANAGGYGYTF TGTGCCAATGCAGGGGGGTATGGCTACACCTTC
NA TRBJ2-4 TRBV12-3/TRBV12-4 few CASSLTRGNIQYF TGTGCCAGCAGCCTTACTAGAGGAAACATTCAGTACTTC
NA TRBJ1-1 TRBV7-2 many CASGVTGFDTEAFF TGTGCCAGCGGCGTTACAGGGTTCGACACTGAAGCTTTCTTT